A selection of T cell receptor beta chains follows, all from one sample in a study of OX40 agonist ivuxolimab in advanced cancers. Sequencing used immunoSEQ multiplex PCR; TCRdb keeps in-frame clones, though not all of them. The sample lists under 25,000 clones, roughly 78% occurring once. The material sequenced was CD4+ or CD8+ T cells sorted from blood, taken in a trial of the OX40 agonist ivuxolimab. The source of these receptors is an adult with an advanced solid tumor such as melanoma, head and neck, liver or kidney cancer. Each CDR3 is given with its conserved first and last residue. Fields, in order: V gene, CDR3 length, D gene, J gene, clone size, CDR3 DNA, CDR3 protein. The D gene is left open where the match is weak. Expanded clones get a size class; other rows say once, few or many, or leave the size out.

V gene: TRBV7-2; CDR3 length: 14; D gene: .; J gene: TRBJ2-5; clone size: .; CDR3 DNA: TGTGCCAGCAGCCAAGGTCAGCCTCCGGAGACCCAGTACTTC; CDR3 protein: CASSQGQPPETQYF
V gene: TRBV11-2; CDR3 length: 17; D gene: .; J gene: TRBJ1-2; clone size: .; CDR3 DNA: TGTGCCAGCAGCCCCACGGTCTTTGGGACCGGGCACTATGGCTACACCTTC; CDR3 protein: CASSPTVFGTGHYGYTF
V gene: TRBV28; CDR3 length: 15; D gene: TRBD1; J gene: TRBJ1-5; clone size: .; CDR3 DNA: TGTGCCAGCACCCTTGACAGGGGAGTCAGTCAGCCCCAGCATTTT; CDR3 protein: CASTLDRGVSQPQHF
V gene: TRBV7-3; CDR3 length: 15; D gene: .; J gene: TRBJ2-7; clone size: .; CDR3 DNA: TGTGCCAGCAGCCCCGGGGGGGCAGGGGGCTACGAGCAGTACTTC; CDR3 protein: CASSPGGAGGYEQYF
V gene: TRBV6-4; CDR3 length: 15; D gene: TRBD2; J gene: TRBJ2-3; clone size: few; CDR3 DNA: TGTGCCAGCAGTCCTCTAGCGGGGGGCACAGATACGCAGTATTTT; CDR3 protein: CASSPLAGGTDTQYF
V gene: TRBV10-3; CDR3 length: 15; D gene: .; J gene: TRBJ1-3; clone size: .; CDR3 DNA: TGTGCCATCAGTGGCGGGGGGAACTCTGGAAACACCATATATTTT; CDR3 protein: CAISGGGNSGNTIYF
V gene: TRBV19; CDR3 length: 17; D gene: TRBD1; J gene: TRBJ2-5; clone size: .; CDR3 DNA: TGTGCCAGTACCACGAGACAGGGGGCATTCTCCGGGGAGACCCAGTACTTC; CDR3 protein: CASTTRQGAFSGETQYF
V gene: TRBV6-5; CDR3 length: 14; D gene: .; J gene: TRBJ2-6; clone size: .; CDR3 DNA: TGTGCCAGCAGGTGGGGGGCTGGGGCCAACGTCCTGACTTTC; CDR3 protein: CASRWGAGANVLTF
V gene: TRBV19; CDR3 length: 14; D gene: .; J gene: TRBJ1-1; clone size: .; CDR3 DNA: TGTGCCAGTAGTCTAGGACTCCACGGGGCTGAAGCTTTCTTT; CDR3 protein: CASSLGLHGAEAFF
V gene: TRBV19; CDR3 length: 16; D gene: TRBD1; J gene: TRBJ1-2; clone size: .; CDR3 DNA: TGTGCCAGTATCCCCTCCTCGGACAGGTATAACTATGGCTACACCTTC; CDR3 protein: CASIPSSDRYNYGYTF
V gene: TRBV19; CDR3 length: 16; D gene: TRBD1; J gene: TRBJ2-1; clone size: few; CDR3 DNA: TGTGCCAGTAGTATCCCCGGGACAGGGTTGGGGGATGAGCAGTTCTTC; CDR3 protein: CASSIPGTGLGDEQFF
V gene: TRBV6-5; CDR3 length: 14; D gene: .; J gene: TRBJ2-2; clone size: medium-sized; CDR3 DNA: TGTGCCAGCAGTTACTCTAGCGAGACCGGGGAGCTGTTTTTT; CDR3 protein: CASSYSSETGELFF
V gene: TRBV20-1; CDR3 length: 11; D gene: TRBD2; J gene: TRBJ2-1; clone size: .; CDR3 DNA: TGCAGTGTGAGGGAAGCGGGGGGTCCGTTCTTC; CDR3 protein: CSVREAGGPFF
V gene: TRBV13; CDR3 length: 15; D gene: .; J gene: TRBJ2-1; clone size: .; CDR3 DNA: TGTGCCAGCAGCTTAGGGAGAAGCTCCTACAATGAGCAGTTCTTC; CDR3 protein: CASSLGRSSYNEQFF
V gene: TRBV7-9; CDR3 length: 14; D gene: .; J gene: TRBJ2-5; clone size: .; CDR3 DNA: TGTGCCACCCGGGATTATGAATATGGAGAGACCCAGTACTTC; CDR3 protein: CATRDYEYGETQYF
V gene: TRBV5-4; CDR3 length: 15; D gene: .; J gene: TRBJ2-6; clone size: once; CDR3 DNA: TGTGCCAGCAGCCGTGAGAGCTCTGGGGCCAACGTCCTGACTTTC; CDR3 protein: CASSRESSGANVLTF
V gene: TRBV6-5; CDR3 length: 12; D gene: .; J gene: TRBJ2-5; clone size: .; CDR3 DNA: TGTGCCAGCAGTTACGCGGCCTCGGGGCAGTACTTC; CDR3 protein: CASSYAASGQYF
V gene: TRBV14; CDR3 length: 15; D gene: TRBD1; J gene: TRBJ2-7; clone size: few; CDR3 DNA: TGTGCCAGCAGCCATTACAGGGGTTCTCGGCACGAGCAGTACTTC; CDR3 protein: CASSHYRGSRHEQYF
V gene: TRBV5-1; CDR3 length: 13; D gene: .; J gene: TRBJ2-3; clone size: .; CDR3 DNA: TGCGCCAGCAGCCGTAGTCCCGCAGATACGCAGTATTTT; CDR3 protein: CASSRSPADTQYF
V gene: TRBV2; CDR3 length: 16; D gene: TRBD1; J gene: TRBJ1-5; clone size: .; CDR3 DNA: TGTGCCAGCAGTGCCGGGCGGGACAGGGGACATCAGCCCCAGCATTTT; CDR3 protein: CASSAGRDRGHQPQHF
V gene: TRBV6-1; CDR3 length: 15; D gene: TRBD2; J gene: TRBJ2-1; clone size: .; CDR3 DNA: TGTGCCAGCAGTGGGACTAGCGGGAGCTACAATGAGCAGTTCTTC; CDR3 protein: CASSGTSGSYNEQFF
V gene: TRBV7-2; CDR3 length: 12; D gene: .; J gene: TRBJ2-7; clone size: .; CDR3 DNA: TGTGCCAGCAGCAAAAGTCGGGACGAGCAGTACTTC; CDR3 protein: CASSKSRDEQYF
V gene: TRBV27; CDR3 length: 15; D gene: TRBD1; J gene: TRBJ2-2; clone size: .; CDR3 DNA: TGTGCCAGCAGTCTATCCGGGACAGGGTCCGGGGAGCTGTTTTTT; CDR3 protein: CASSLSGTGSGELFF
V gene: TRBV6-5; CDR3 length: 15; D gene: TRBD1; J gene: TRBJ2-5; clone size: .; CDR3 DNA: TGTGCCAGCGCGCCAGAGACAGGGGTTAGGGAGACCCAGTACTTC; CDR3 protein: CASAPETGVRETQYF
V gene: TRBV7-9; CDR3 length: 15; D gene: .; J gene: TRBJ1-3; clone size: .; CDR3 DNA: TGTGCCAGCAGCCCTTTGGCAGGTTACGGAAACACCATATATTTT; CDR3 protein: CASSPLAGYGNTIYF
V gene: TRBV19; CDR3 length: 15; D gene: TRBD2; J gene: TRBJ2-3; clone size: .; CDR3 DNA: TGTGCCAGCGTCTCGCCTAGCGGGAGCACAGATACGCAGTATTTT; CDR3 protein: CASVSPSGSTDTQYF
V gene: TRBV11-2; CDR3 length: 13; D gene: .; J gene: TRBJ2-7; clone size: .; CDR3 DNA: TGTGCCAGCAGCCACACATCGGCGAGCCGCAGATACTTC; CDR3 protein: CASSHTSASRRYF